Below, one T cell receptor (beta chain) is given with its context. Repertoires were generated with immunoSEQ multiplex PCR, while TCRdb's copy carries only in-frame clones and drops some. The sample consists of about 85,000 clones, approximately 91% of them appearing once. The data are from a study of T cell changes during pregnancy in multiple sclerosis. The receptor was derived from a female donor with multiple sclerosis, enrolled in a pregnancy study. This specimen was peripheral blood, taken in the first trimester of pregnancy.

The CDR3 loop reads CASSLNRDSYGYTF. The CDR3 DNA reads TGTGCCAGCAGCCTGAACCGGGACAGCTATGGCTACACCTTC. The chain joins TRBV11-2 to TRBJ1-2; 7 nucleotides line up with TRBD1. CDR1 and CDR2 from the germline V gene are SGHAT and FQNNGV. With 5 bases clipped from V and 4 bases from J, the junction kept 7 bases outside the gene matches. This CDR3 spans 14 amino acids.